Following are 10 T cell receptor beta chains from one sample sequenced in a study of vaccination effects on CD4 cells after COVID-19. For these receptors, no antigen is known. Here immunoSEQ multiplex PCR was the method, and the copy in TCRdb shows in-frame clones only, minus some. Of about 74,000 clones listed, roughly four fifths are singletons. Cells that had been cultured for 10 days were the source of isolated CD4+ T cells. The sequences come from CD4+ T cells from PBMCs cultured without peptide, collected before COVID-19 vaccination. The receptor set was obtained from a human donor who received a COVID-19 vaccine.

J is TRBJ1-1 and V is TRBV18, with D perhaps matching TRBD1 (5 bases). Germline V gene lookup returns CDR1 KGHSH and CDR2 LQKENI. This CDR3 is 15 amino acids long. Between the trimmed V and J ends, which lost 3 bases and 5 bases, there was a span of 16 bases. CDR3 DNA sequence: TGTGCCAGCTCACCCTCCCCGGGGGGTGGAACTGAAGCTTTCTTT. Translation: CASSPSPGGGTEAFF.

This clone showed up just a few times. The rearrangement joins TRBV7-2 to TRBJ1-6; no firm D call. The V and J ends lost 2 bases and 6 bases respectively, with 11 bases between them. Germline V gene lookup returns CDR1 SGHTA and CDR2 FQGNSA. CDR3 length: 15 residues. The CDR3 DNA follows: TGTGCCAGCAGCTTATCGGCAGGAACTAATTCACCCCTCCACTTT. This codes for CASSLSAGTNSPLHF.

The chain combines TRBV12-3 or TRBV12-4 with TRBJ1-1; D is unclear. Trimming took off 0 bases at V and 1 base at J, with 3 bases between the two ends. The CDR3 has 13 amino acids. The CDR3 protein is CASSLAWNTEAFF. In DNA form, the CDR3 reads TGTGCCAGCAGTTTAGCCTGGAACACTGAAGCTTTCTTT.

V and J are TRBV3-1 (or the pseudogene TRBV3-2) and TRBJ1-6; no reliable D call. Between the trimmed V and J ends, which lost 8 bases and 9 bases, there was a span of 11 bases. This CDR3 contains 12 residues. CDR1 is LGHDT and CDR2 is YNNKEL in the germline V gene (reference sequence). The CDR3 here is CASSGVSSPLHF. For the CDR3, the DNA is TGTGCCAGCTCTGGAGTGTCTTCACCCCTCCACTTT.

This clone was seen only a few times. The chain combines TRBV30 with TRBJ1-6, with 8 nucleotides matching TRBD1. Germline V CDR1 and CDR2: GTSNPN, SVGIG (reference sequence). CDR3 length: 15 amino acids. J was trimmed by 10 bases and V by 2 bases; bases with no gene match: 10. The CDR3 DNA sequence: TGTGCCTGGAGTACCCTCGGACAGGGTCGGTCACCCCTCCACTTT. Translating gives CAWSTLGQGRSPLHF.

Comments on this clone: Other nucleotide sequences from this sample produce the same CDR3. The gene calls are TRBV18 and TRBJ2-5; TRBD2 might be the D (6 bases). In germline, CDR1 is KGHSH, CDR2 LQKENI. V lost 3 bases, J lost 3 bases, and 8 bases lay in between. The CDR3 totals 13 residues. CDR3: CASSPGLKETQYF. DNA of the CDR3: TGTGCCAGCTCACCGGGACTTAAAGAGACCCAGTACTTC.

The rearrangement joins TRBV5-4 to TRBJ2-2; D tentatively fits TRBD1 or TRBD2 (5 bases each). Per the germline V gene, CDR1 is SGHNT and CDR2 is YYREEE (reference sequence). Trimming cost V 5 bases and J 1 base, with 9 bases left between them. This CDR3 region has 14 residues. Written as DNA, the CDR3 is TGTGCCAGCAGGACTACAGGGAACACCGGGGAGCTGTTTTTT. Protein sequence: CASRTTGNTGELFF.

This clone occurred once. The chain couples TRBV5-8 to TRBJ2-3; D may correspond to TRBD1 or TRBD2 (5 bases each). V lost 7 bases to trimming and J lost 0 bases, with 24 bases between them. CDR3 length: 18 residues. Germline V gene lookup returns CDR1 SGHTS and CDR2 YDEGEE. The CDR3 bases are TGTGCCAGCCCCATTTCTTGGGACGGACTTAAAAGCACAGATACGCAGTATTTT. It translates to CASPISWDGLKSTDTQYF.

The chain is built from TRBV28 and TRBJ1-5; TRBD1 agrees at 7 bases. The V gene's germline CDR1 is MDHEN and CDR2 SYDVKM. The length of the CDR3 is 13 residues. V was pared by 10 bases and J by 4 bases, with 7 bases of the junction left unmatched. The DNA of the CDR3 is TGTGCCACCGGGGGGGGACAGAATCAGCCCCAGCATTTT. Translated, it gives CATGGGQNQPQHF.

This clone showed up just once. This rearrangement joins TRBV7-3 to TRBJ2-3; maybe TRBD2 (7 bases). The CDR3 has 13 residues. Trimming cost V 3 bases and J 9 bases, with 13 bases left between them. Germline CDR1 SGHTA, CDR2 FQGTGA. For the CDR3, the DNA is TGTGCCAGCAGCTTGGGGCGGGGGCGGACGCAGTATTTT. Amino acids: CASSLGRGRTQYF.